This T cell receptor (beta chain) stems from a study of blood T cell repertoires in COVID-19. In the study overall: The United States, Italy and Spain were the sources of the acute and convalescent COVID-19 samples. From T cells, B-cell-depleted T cells, or PBMCs came the material, which was cDNA or gDNA.

Cohorts were based on clinical histories the participants reported. Germline lookup yields CDR1 PRHDT and CDR2 FYEKMQ (reference sequence). V gave up 1 base and J gave up 6 bases; unmatched junction bases: 7. CDR3 size: 15 residues. Method: immunoSEQ multiplex PCR; TCRdb's copy keeps in-frame clones and lacks some. The data contain roughly 290,000 clones, around 90% of them seen just once; the ten biggest clones take up around 1.7%. Sequenced sample: PBMCs or T cells enriched from blood (not recorded which). The chain uses TRBV13 and TRBJ1-2; 8 nucleotides line up with TRBD1. The source of this sequence is a woman aged 18-29 years with acute COVID-19. The CDR3 nucleotides are TGTGCCAGCAGCTTAGTGCAGGGGGCGATGGATGGCTACACCTTC. Translation: CASSLVQGAMDGYTF.